Detailed here is one T cell receptor beta chain. This specimen belongs to a study of T cell changes during pregnancy in multiple sclerosis. Germline V gene data show CDR1 as SGHTA and CDR2 as FQGTGA. CDR3 length equals 16 residues. V was shortened by 1 base and J by 1 base, with 10 bases between the two germline ends. Sequencing was performed with immunoSEQ multiplex PCR; in TCRdb, only in-frame clones are kept and a portion is missing. The repertoire holds tens of thousands of clones, 85% to 95% seen once, with 0.8% to 1% in the top ten. Sequenced here: peripheral blood, sampled after pregnancy. The clonotype comes from a female donor with multiple sclerosis, enrolled in a pregnancy study. V usage is TRBV7-3 and J usage is TRBJ2-2, with D tentatively TRBD2 (6 bases). This CDR3 is CASSLIGGMNTGELFF. In DNA, the CDR3 is TGTGCCAGCAGCTTAATTGGGGGGATGAACACCGGGGAGCTGTTTTTT.